This entry concerns a single TCR beta chain. Germline V gene data show CDR1 as MNHEY and CDR2 as SMNVEV (reference sequence). V lost 3 bases, J lost 0 bases, and 9 bases lay in between. The length of the CDR3 is 15 residues. TCRdb analysed the 5' RACE reads with MiXCR anew, one entry per CDR3 protein. The repertoire holds some 1,600,000 distinct CDR3 sequences, with about 31% as singletons. These data belong to a study of identical twins. Sequenced: cord blood. The TCR was taken from a newborn girl in good health. J is TRBJ2-1 and V is TRBV27; D is uncertain. The CDR3 loop reads CASSLNPSSYNEQFF. CDR3 DNA sequence: TGTGCCAGCAGTTTGAACCCTTCCTCCTACAATGAGCAGTTCTTC.